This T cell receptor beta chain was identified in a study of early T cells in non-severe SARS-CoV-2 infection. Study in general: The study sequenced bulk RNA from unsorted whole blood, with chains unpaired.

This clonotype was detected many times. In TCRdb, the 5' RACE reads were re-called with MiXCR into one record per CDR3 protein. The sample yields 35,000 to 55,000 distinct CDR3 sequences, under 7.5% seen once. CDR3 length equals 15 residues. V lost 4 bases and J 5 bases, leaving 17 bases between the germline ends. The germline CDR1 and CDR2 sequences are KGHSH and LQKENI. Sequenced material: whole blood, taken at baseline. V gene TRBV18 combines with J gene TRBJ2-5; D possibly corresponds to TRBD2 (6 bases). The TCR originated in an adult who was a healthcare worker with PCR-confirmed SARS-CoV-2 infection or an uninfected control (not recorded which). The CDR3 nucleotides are TGTGCCAGCTCACGGACGGACATCGGAGGGGAGACCCAGTACTTC. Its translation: CASSRTDIGGETQYF.